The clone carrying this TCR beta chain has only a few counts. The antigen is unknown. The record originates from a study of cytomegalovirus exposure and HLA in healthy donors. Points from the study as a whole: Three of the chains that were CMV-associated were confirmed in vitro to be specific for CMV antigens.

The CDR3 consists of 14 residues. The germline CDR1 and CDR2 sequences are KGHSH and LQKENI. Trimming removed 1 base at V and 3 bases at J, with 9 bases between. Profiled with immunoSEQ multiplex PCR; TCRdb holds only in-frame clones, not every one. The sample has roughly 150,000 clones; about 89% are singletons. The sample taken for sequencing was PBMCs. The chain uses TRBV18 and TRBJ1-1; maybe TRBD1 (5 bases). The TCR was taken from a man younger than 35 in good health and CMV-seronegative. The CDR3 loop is CASSPQGGDTEAFF. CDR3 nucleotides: TGTGCCAGCTCACCACAGGGAGGGGACACTGAAGCTTTCTTT.